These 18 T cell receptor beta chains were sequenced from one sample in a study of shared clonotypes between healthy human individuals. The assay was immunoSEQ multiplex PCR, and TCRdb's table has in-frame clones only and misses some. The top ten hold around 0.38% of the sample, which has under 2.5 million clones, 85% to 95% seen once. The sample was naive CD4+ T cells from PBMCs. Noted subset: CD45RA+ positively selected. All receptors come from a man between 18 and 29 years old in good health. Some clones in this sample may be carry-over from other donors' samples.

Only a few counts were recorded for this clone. The CDR3 protein is CASSLLSGDGYTF. The DNA of the CDR3 is TGCGCCAGCAGCCTCTTATCCGGGGATGGCTACACCTTC. This chain uses TRBV5-1 with TRBJ1-2, with D uncertain. The CDR3 runs to 13 residues. V lost 4 bases and J 6 bases, leaving 13 bases between the germline ends. Germline values: CDR1 SGHRS, CDR2 YFSETQ.

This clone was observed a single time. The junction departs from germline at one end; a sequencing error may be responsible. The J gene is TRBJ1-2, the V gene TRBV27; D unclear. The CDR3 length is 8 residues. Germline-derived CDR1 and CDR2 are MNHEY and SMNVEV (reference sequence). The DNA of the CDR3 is TGTGCCAGCAGTCTCCGGGCCTTC. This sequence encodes CASSLRAF.

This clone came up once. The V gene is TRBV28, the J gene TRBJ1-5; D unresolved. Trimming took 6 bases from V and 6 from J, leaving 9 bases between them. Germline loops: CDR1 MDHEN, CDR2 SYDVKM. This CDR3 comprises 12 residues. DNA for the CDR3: TGTGCCAGCAGGGTAATCAGTCAGCCCCAGCATTTT. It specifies CASRVISQPQHF.

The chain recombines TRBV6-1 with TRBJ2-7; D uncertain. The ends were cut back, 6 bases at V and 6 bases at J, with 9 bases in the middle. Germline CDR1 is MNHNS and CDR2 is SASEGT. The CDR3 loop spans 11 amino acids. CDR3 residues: CASRASTEQYF. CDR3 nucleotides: TGTGCCAGCAGGGCGAGTACCGAGCAGTACTTC.

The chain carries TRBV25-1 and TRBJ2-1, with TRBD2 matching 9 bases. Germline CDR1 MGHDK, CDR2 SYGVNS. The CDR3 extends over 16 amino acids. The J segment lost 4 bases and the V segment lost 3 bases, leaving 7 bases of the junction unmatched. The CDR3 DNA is TGTGCCAGCAGTGACCGGCGGCTAGCGGGGTACAATGAGCAGTTCTTC. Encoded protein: CASSDRRLAGYNEQFF.

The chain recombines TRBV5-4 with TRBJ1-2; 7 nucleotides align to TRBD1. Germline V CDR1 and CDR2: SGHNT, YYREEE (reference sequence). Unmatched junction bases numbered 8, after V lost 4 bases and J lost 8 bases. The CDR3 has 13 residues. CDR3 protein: CASSLGGREGYTF. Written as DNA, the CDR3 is TGTGCCAGCAGCCTAGGGGGCCGAGAGGGCTACACCTTC. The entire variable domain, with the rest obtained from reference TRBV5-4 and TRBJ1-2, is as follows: ETGVTQSPTHLIKTRGQQVTLRCSSQSGHNTVSWYQQALGQGPQFIFQYYREEENGRGNFPPRFSGLQFPNYSSELNVNALELDDSALYLCASSLGGREGYTFGSGTRLTVV.

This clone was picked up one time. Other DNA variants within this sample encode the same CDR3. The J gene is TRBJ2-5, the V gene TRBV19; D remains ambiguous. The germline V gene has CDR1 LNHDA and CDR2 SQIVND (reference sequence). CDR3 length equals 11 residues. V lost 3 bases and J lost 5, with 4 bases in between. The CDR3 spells CASSMYETQYF. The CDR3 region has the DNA TGTGCCAGTAGTATGTATGAGACCCAGTACTTC.

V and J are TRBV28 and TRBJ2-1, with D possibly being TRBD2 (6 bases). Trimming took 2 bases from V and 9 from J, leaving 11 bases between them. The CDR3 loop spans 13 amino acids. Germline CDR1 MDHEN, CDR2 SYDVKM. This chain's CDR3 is CASSLAGPIEQFF. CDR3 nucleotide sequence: TGTGCCAGCAGTTTAGCGGGACCCATTGAGCAGTTCTTC.

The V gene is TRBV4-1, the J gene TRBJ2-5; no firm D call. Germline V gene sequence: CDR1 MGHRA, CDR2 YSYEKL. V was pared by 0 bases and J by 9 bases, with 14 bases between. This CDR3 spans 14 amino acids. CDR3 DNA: TGCGCCAGCAGCCAAGATGCGTCGACTGGGGCCCAGTACTTC. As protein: CASSQDASTGAQYF.

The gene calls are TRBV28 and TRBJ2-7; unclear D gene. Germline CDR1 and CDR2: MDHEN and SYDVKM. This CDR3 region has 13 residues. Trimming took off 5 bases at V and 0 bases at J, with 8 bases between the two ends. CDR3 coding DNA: TGTGCCAGCAGTATGCCCGTCTCCTACGAGCAGTACTTC. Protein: CASSMPVSYEQYF.

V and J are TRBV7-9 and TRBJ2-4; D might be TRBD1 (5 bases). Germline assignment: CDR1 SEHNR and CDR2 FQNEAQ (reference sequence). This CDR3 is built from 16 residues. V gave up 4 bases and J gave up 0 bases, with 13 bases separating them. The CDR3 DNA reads TGTGCCAGCAGCTCCCTGACAGAACTAGCCAAAAACATTCAGTACTTC. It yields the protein CASSSLTELAKNIQYF.

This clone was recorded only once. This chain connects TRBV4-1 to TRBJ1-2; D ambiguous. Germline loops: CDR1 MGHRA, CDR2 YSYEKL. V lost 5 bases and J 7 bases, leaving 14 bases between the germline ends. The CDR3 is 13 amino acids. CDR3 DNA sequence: TGCGCCAGCAGCTCCACGGGTCGCGGTGGCTACACCTTC. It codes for CASSSTGRGGYTF.

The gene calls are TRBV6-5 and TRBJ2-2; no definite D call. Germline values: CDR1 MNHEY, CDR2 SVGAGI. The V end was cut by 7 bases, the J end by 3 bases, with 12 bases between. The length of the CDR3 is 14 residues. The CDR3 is CASTPRLHTGELFF. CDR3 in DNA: TGTGCCAGCACCCCTAGGCTACACACCGGGGAGCTGTTTTTT.

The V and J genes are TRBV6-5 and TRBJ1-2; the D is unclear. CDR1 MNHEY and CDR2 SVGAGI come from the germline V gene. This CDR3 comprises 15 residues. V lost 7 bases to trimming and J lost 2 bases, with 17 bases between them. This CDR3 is CASTSSIALNYGYTF. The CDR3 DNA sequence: TGTGCCAGCACCTCATCGATTGCCCTGAACTATGGCTACACCTTC.

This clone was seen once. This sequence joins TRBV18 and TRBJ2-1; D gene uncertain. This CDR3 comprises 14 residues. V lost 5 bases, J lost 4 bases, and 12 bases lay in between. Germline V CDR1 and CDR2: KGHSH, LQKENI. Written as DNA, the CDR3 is TGTGCCAGCTCATCCCAGGACCTATACAATGAGCAGTTCTTC. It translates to CASSSQDLYNEQFF.

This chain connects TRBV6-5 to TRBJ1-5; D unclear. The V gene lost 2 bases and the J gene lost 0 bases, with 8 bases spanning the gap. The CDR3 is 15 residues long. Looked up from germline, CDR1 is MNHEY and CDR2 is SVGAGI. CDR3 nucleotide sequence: TGTGCCAGCAGTTACGACCAATATAGCAATCAGCCCCAGCATTTT. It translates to CASSYDQYSNQPQHF.

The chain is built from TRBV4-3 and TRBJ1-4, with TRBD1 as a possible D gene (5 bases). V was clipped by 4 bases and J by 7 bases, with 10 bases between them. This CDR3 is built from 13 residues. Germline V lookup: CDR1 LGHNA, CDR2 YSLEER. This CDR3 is CASSPGGGEKLFF. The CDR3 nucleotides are TGCGCCAGCAGCCCGGGGGGTGGTGAAAAACTGTTTTTT.

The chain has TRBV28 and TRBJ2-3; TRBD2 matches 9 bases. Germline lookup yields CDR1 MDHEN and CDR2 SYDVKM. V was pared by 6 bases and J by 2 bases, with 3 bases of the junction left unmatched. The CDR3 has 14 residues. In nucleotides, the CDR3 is TGTGCCAGCAGGCTAGCGGGACTCACAGATACGCAGTATTTT. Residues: CASRLAGLTDTQYF.